A selection of T cell receptor beta chains follows, all from one sample in a study of blood T cell repertoires in COVID-19. Sequencing was performed with immunoSEQ multiplex PCR; in TCRdb, only in-frame clones are kept and a portion is missing. The top ten hold around 0.97% of the sample, which has 300,000 to 400,000 clones, approximately 87% seen once. The sequenced sample consisted of PBMCs or T cells enriched from blood (not recorded which). The receptors shown here come from a woman in her twenties or thirties with acute COVID-19. CDR3s include the opening cysteine and the closing phenylalanine or tryptophan. A D gene is named only where the DNA matches it firmly. Expanded clones get a size class; other rows say once, few or many, or leave the size out.

D gene,V gene,clone size,J gene,CDR3 protein,CDR3 DNA
TRBD2,TRBV5-1,.,TRBJ2-3,CASSLGVPNRASGGTDTQYF,TGCGCCAGCAGCTTGGGGGTACCGAACCGGGCTAGCGGGGGCACAGATACGCAGTATTTT
TRBD1,TRBV7-9,.,TRBJ1-1,CASSLAQTGATEAFF,TGTGCCAGCAGCTTAGCGCAAACAGGGGCCACTGAAGCTTTCTTT
.,TRBV2,.,TRBJ1-2,CASDSFREGYTF,TGTGCCAGCGACTCATTCAGGGAAGGCTACACCTTC
TRBD2,TRBV6-5,.,TRBJ2-1,CASSYFRGGSEQFF,TGTGCCAGCAGTTACTTCCGGGGGGGATCTGAGCAGTTCTTC
TRBD1,TRBV7-9,.,TRBJ2-3,CASSRTGGDTQYF,TGTGCCAGCAGTCGAACAGGGGGAGATACGCAGTATTTT
.,TRBV5-5,.,TRBJ1-5,CASSFSVNQPQHF,TGTGCCAGCAGCTTTTCCGTAAATCAGCCCCAGCATTTT
.,TRBV27,.,TRBJ2-3,CASSLYRTSTDTQYF,TGTGCCAGCAGTTTATACCGGACTAGCACAGATACGCAGTATTTT
.,TRBV9,.,TRBJ2-7,CASSATQEGYEQYF,TGTGCCAGCAGCGCCACTCAGGAGGGATACGAGCAGTACTTC
.,TRBV5-1,.,TRBJ1-2,CASTLDRRDGYTF,TGCGCCAGCACCCTGGACAGACGGGATGGCTACACCTTC
TRBD1,TRBV3-1/TRBV3-2,.,TRBJ1-2,CASKGGQGSAFYGYTF,TGTGCCAGCAAAGGGGGACAGGGATCGGCCTTCTATGGCTACACCTTC
TRBD1,TRBV30,.,TRBJ1-2,CACPYRDRVQGGYTF,TGTGCCTGCCCATACCGGGACAGGGTACAGGGGGGCTACACCTTC
TRBD2,TRBV4-2,.,TRBJ2-1,CASSQESASGGSYNEQFF,TGTGCCAGCAGCCAAGAATCGGCTAGCGGGGGGTCCTACAATGAGCAGTTCTTC
TRBD1,TRBV2,.,TRBJ2-7,CASRFKTGGFEQYF,TGTGCCAGCAGGTTTAAGACAGGGGGCTTCGAGCAGTACTTC
.,TRBV12-3/TRBV12-4,.,TRBJ2-1,CASSPGRRERFF,TGTGCCAGCAGTCCGGGGAGGAGGGAGCGGTTCTTC
.,TRBV7-2,.,TRBJ1-1,CASSLSGNRPNTEAFF,TGTGCCAGCAGCTTATCGGGTAACAGGCCGAACACTGAAGCTTTCTTT
.,TRBV30,few,TRBJ1-5,CAWSSRRGNQPQHF,TGTGCCTGGAGTAGTCGCAGGGGCAATCAGCCCCAGCATTTT
TRBD1,TRBV6-1,.,TRBJ1-1,CASSEGQKMTEAFF,TGTGCCAGCAGTGAGGGACAGAAAATGACTGAAGCTTTCTTT
TRBD1,TRBV18,.,TRBJ1-1,CASSPRTGESTEAFF,TGTGCCAGCTCACCTCGGACAGGGGAAAGCACTGAAGCTTTCTTT
TRBD2,TRBV10-1,once,TRBJ2-1,CASSEFGAGGRNEQFF,TGCGCCAGCAGTGAGTTCGGGGCGGGGGGTAGGAATGAGCAGTTCTTC
.,TRBV19,.,TRBJ2-7,CASSHPRGTSPSYEQYF,TGTGCCAGTAGTCACCCCAGGGGGACTTCCCCCTCCTACGAGCAGTACTTC
.,TRBV10-1,few,TRBJ2-3,CASSEDGSSGDTQYF,TGCGCCAGCAGTGAGGATGGAAGCAGCGGGGATACGCAGTATTTT
.,TRBV9,.,TRBJ1-5,CASSVGTGPEQPQHF,TGTGCCAGCAGCGTAGGTACAGGGCCAGAGCAGCCCCAGCATTTT
TRBD2,TRBV29-1,few,TRBJ2-1,CSGLAGGHSYNEQFF,TGCAGCGGTCTAGCGGGGGGGCATTCCTACAATGAGCAGTTCTTC
TRBD2,TRBV18,.,TRBJ2-1,CASSPSGVDNEQFF,TGTGCCAGCTCACCGAGCGGGGTAGACAATGAGCAGTTCTTC
TRBD1,TRBV6-1,.,TRBJ1-2,CASSETPGQGGEGYTF,TGTGCCAGCAGTGAAACCCCCGGACAGGGAGGGGAAGGCTACACCTTC
TRBD1,TRBV5-1,.,TRBJ1-2,CASSAGQIYGYTF,TGCGCCAGCAGCGCGGGACAGATCTATGGCTACACCTTC
.,TRBV7-5,.,TRBJ2-1,CVRSPGVRNEQFF,TGTGTCAGAAGCCCAGGGGTTCGGAATGAGCAGTTCTTC
.,TRBV7-8,.,TRBJ2-7,CASSLSSQISYEQYF,TGTGCCAGCAGCTTAAGTAGCCAGATCTCCTACGAGCAGTACTTC
.,TRBV5-5,.,TRBJ1-1,CASSFPTENTEAFF,TGTGCCAGCAGCTTCCCGACAGAGAACACTGAAGCTTTCTTT
.,TRBV6-1,.,TRBJ2-5,CASSDRVSSSTNF,TGTGCCAGCAGTGATAGAGTGTCTAGCTCTACCAACTTC
.,TRBV7-9,few,TRBJ1-2,CASSLAGANYGYTF,TGTGCCAGCAGCCTCGCAGGGGCGAACTATGGCTACACCTTC
.,TRBV2,few,TRBJ1-2,CASSQPGRGGIWDYGYTF,TGTGCCAGCAGTCAGCCGGGGAGGGGTGGAATATGGGATTATGGCTACACCTTC
TRBD1,TRBV10-1,.,TRBJ1-5,CASSESTSSTGFECHQPQHF,TGCGCCAGCAGTGAGTCGACCTCGTCGACAGGGTTTGAGTGTCATCAGCCCCAGCATTTT
TRBD1,TRBV10-3,once,TRBJ1-5,CAISEGQGGNQPQHF,TGTGCCATCAGTGAGGGACAGGGGGGAAATCAGCCCCAGCATTTT
TRBD2,TRBV6-5,.,TRBJ2-7,CASTVAGGSSYEQYF,TGTGCCAGCACGGTAGCGGGAGGTTCCTCCTACGAGCAGTACTTC
TRBD1,TRBV5-5,.,TRBJ1-2,CASSRTGTNYGYTF,TGTGCCAGCAGCCGGACAGGGACTAACTATGGCTACACCTTC
.,TRBV2,.,TRBJ1-2,CASILQNYGYTF,TGTGCCAGCATATTACAGAACTATGGCTACACCTTC
.,TRBV10-2,once,TRBJ1-5,CASSFDSSNQPQHF,TGCGCCAGCAGTTTTGACAGTTCCAATCAGCCCCAGCATTTT
.,TRBV10-3,.,TRBJ1-5,CAISQVVNQPQHF,TGTGCCATCAGCCAGGTAGTCAATCAGCCCCAGCATTTT
.,TRBV2,.,TRBJ2-1,CASSEVTLGANEQFF,TGTGCCAGCAGTGAAGTGACCCTAGGTGCGAATGAGCAGTTCTTC
TRBD1,TRBV29-1,.,TRBJ2-2,CSVRGGTGATGELFF,TGCAGCGTCCGTGGGGGGACAGGAGCCACCGGGGAGCTGTTTTTT
.,TRBV13,.,TRBJ1-5,CASSLSRLGNQPQHF,TGTGCCAGCAGCTTAAGCCGACTTGGCAATCAGCCCCAGCATTTT
.,TRBV7-9,.,TRBJ1-1,CASSLTTGFTEAFF,TGTGCCAGCAGCTTAACTACGGGTTTCACTGAAGCTTTCTTT
TRBD1,TRBV7-9,.,TRBJ2-5,CASSGDRRYQETQYF,TGTGCCAGCAGCGGGGACAGGCGGTACCAAGAGACCCAGTACTTC
.,TRBV6-2/TRBV6-3,.,TRBJ1-2,CASSLQVEVYGYTF,TGTGCCAGCAGTTTACAGGTGGAAGTGTATGGCTACACCTTC
.,TRBV5-6,.,TRBJ2-5,CASSLLETQYF,TGTGCCAGCAGCTTACTGGAGACCCAGTACTTC
.,TRBV7-2,.,TRBJ2-1,CASSLGSISYNEQFF,TGTGCCAGCAGCTTGGGCAGTATCTCCTACAATGAGCAGTTCTTC
.,TRBV3-1/TRBV3-2,.,TRBJ2-2,CASSLVMDRGLNTGELFF,TGTGCCAGCAGCCTAGTGATGGACAGAGGATTGAACACCGGGGAGCTGTTTTTT
TRBD1,TRBV14,.,TRBJ1-6,CASSQRQGVESPLHF,TGTGCCAGCAGCCAACGACAGGGGGTAGAATCACCCCTCCACTTT
TRBD1,TRBV27,.,TRBJ1-6,CASSSRGSSYNSPLHF,TGTGCCAGCAGTTCCAGGGGGAGCTCCTATAATTCACCCCTCCACTTT
.,TRBV5-1,.,TRBJ1-3,CASSFYSDSGNTIYF,TGCGCCAGCAGCTTTTACAGTGACTCTGGAAACACCATATATTTT
.,TRBV30,.,TRBJ2-7,CAWSVVGLPYEQYF,TGTGCCTGGAGTGTTGTGGGGCTTCCCTACGAGCAGTACTTC
.,TRBV18,.,TRBJ2-7,CASSPEGPRGAEQYF,TGTGCCAGCTCACCCGAGGGACCACGGGGGGCCGAGCAGTACTTC